This is a list of T cell receptor beta chains from one sample in a study of OX40 agonist ivuxolimab in advanced cancers. TCRdb keeps only in-frame clones here, not all; method: immunoSEQ multiplex PCR. In the table there are about 80,000 clones, around nine tenths of which are singletons. Material: CD4+ or CD8+ T cells sorted from blood, obtained in a trial of the OX40 agonist ivuxolimab. Every receptor here comes from an adult with an advanced solid tumor such as melanoma, head and neck, liver or kidney cancer. Each CDR3 is given with its conserved first and last residue. The D gene is left open where the match is weak. Clone size is not always given. Where it is, it says once, few, many or a class for expanded clones.

v_gene: TRBV2; len: 15; abundance: .; j_gene: TRBJ2-3; d_gene: TRBD2; CDR3nt: TGTGCCAGCAGTGCCAATAGCGGGAGGGGAGATACGCAGTATTTT; CDR3aa: CASSANSGRGDTQYF
v_gene: TRBV27; len: 16; abundance: .; j_gene: TRBJ2-7; d_gene: TRBD1; CDR3nt: TGTGCCAGCAGATCCCGAGGGACAGGGGGTATCTACGAGCAGTACTTC; CDR3aa: CASRSRGTGGIYEQYF
v_gene: TRBV30; len: 14; abundance: .; j_gene: TRBJ1-6; d_gene: .; CDR3nt: TGTGCCTGGAGTGTATCCGCAGGGAATTCACCCCTCCACTTT; CDR3aa: CAWSVSAGNSPLHF
v_gene: TRBV11-2; len: 13; abundance: .; j_gene: TRBJ2-3; d_gene: .; CDR3nt: TGTGCCAGCAGCCAAGACTGGCAAGATACGCAGTATTTT; CDR3aa: CASSQDWQDTQYF
v_gene: TRBV19; len: 13; abundance: .; j_gene: TRBJ1-2; d_gene: .; CDR3nt: TGTGCCAGTAGCGCAGGGCAAAACTATGGCTACACCTTC; CDR3aa: CASSAGQNYGYTF
v_gene: TRBV7-3; len: 16; abundance: .; j_gene: TRBJ2-3; d_gene: .; CDR3nt: TGTGCCAGCAGCTCCACGCACCTTCCCCCCACAGATACGCAGTATTTT; CDR3aa: CASSSTHLPPTDTQYF
v_gene: TRBV5-1; len: 14; abundance: .; j_gene: TRBJ2-1; d_gene: .; CDR3nt: TGCGCCAGCAGCCCGGATGGGAGTAGTAATGAGCAGTTCTTC; CDR3aa: CASSPDGSSNEQFF
v_gene: TRBV27; len: 14; abundance: .; j_gene: TRBJ2-7; d_gene: TRBD2; CDR3nt: TGTGCCAGCACCCGACTAGCGGGAGTGTACGAGCAGTACTTC; CDR3aa: CASTRLAGVYEQYF
v_gene: TRBV7-8; len: 15; abundance: .; j_gene: TRBJ2-6; d_gene: .; CDR3nt: TGTGCCAGCAGCTCACAGCGGTCTGGGGCCAACGTCCTGACTTTC; CDR3aa: CASSSQRSGANVLTF
v_gene: TRBV28; len: 11; abundance: .; j_gene: TRBJ2-5; d_gene: .; CDR3nt: TGTGCCAGCATGCAGCAAGAGACCCAGTACTTC; CDR3aa: CASMQQETQYF
v_gene: TRBV7-2; len: 12; abundance: few; j_gene: TRBJ1-2; d_gene: .; CDR3nt: TGTGCCAGCAGCTACCGACAGAGGGGCTACACCTTC; CDR3aa: CASSYRQRGYTF
v_gene: TRBV7-3; len: 13; abundance: once; j_gene: TRBJ2-5; d_gene: TRBD2; CDR3nt: TGTGCCAGCAGCTTGGGAGGGGTTACGACCCAGTACTTC; CDR3aa: CASSLGGVTTQYF
v_gene: TRBV5-6; len: 14; abundance: .; j_gene: TRBJ2-3; d_gene: .; CDR3nt: TGTGCCAGCAGCTTGGGGCTGGCACCAGATACGCAGTATTTT; CDR3aa: CASSLGLAPDTQYF
v_gene: TRBV5-1; len: 16; abundance: .; j_gene: TRBJ2-2; d_gene: .; CDR3nt: TGCGCCAGCAGCTTGGGGCCAGGCGGGGTCACCGGGGAGCTGTTTTTT; CDR3aa: CASSLGPGGVTGELFF
v_gene: TRBV2; len: 14; abundance: .; j_gene: TRBJ2-7; d_gene: .; CDR3nt: TGTGCCAGCAGAGAGGGACGCAGCTCCTACGAGCAGTACTTC; CDR3aa: CASREGRSSYEQYF
v_gene: TRBV2; len: 12; abundance: once; j_gene: TRBJ2-7; d_gene: .; CDR3nt: TGTGCCAGCCGAGCGGGCCCCTACGAGCAGTACTTC; CDR3aa: CASRAGPYEQYF
v_gene: TRBV5-1; len: 16; abundance: .; j_gene: TRBJ2-4; d_gene: TRBD2; CDR3nt: TGCGCCAGCAGCTCCGGGACTAGCGGGAGGGCCGACATTCAGTACTTC; CDR3aa: CASSSGTSGRADIQYF
v_gene: TRBV11-3; len: 14; abundance: .; j_gene: TRBJ2-7; d_gene: TRBD2; CDR3nt: TGTGCCAGCAGCCCCGGGGGGGGTACGTACGAGCAGTACTTC; CDR3aa: CASSPGGGTYEQYF
v_gene: TRBV7-2; len: 15; abundance: once; j_gene: TRBJ1-5; d_gene: .; CDR3nt: TGTGCCAGCAGCCCGTACGAGGGCGGCAATCAGCCCCAGCATTTT; CDR3aa: CASSPYEGGNQPQHF
v_gene: TRBV30; len: 17; abundance: .; j_gene: TRBJ1-2; d_gene: .; CDR3nt: TGTGCCTGGAGTCCTTCGGGCCTCCCAGGGAGGCGATATGGCTACACCTTC; CDR3aa: CAWSPSGLPGRRYGYTF
v_gene: TRBV28; len: 15; abundance: once; j_gene: TRBJ1-2; d_gene: .; CDR3nt: TGTGCCAGCAGTTTAGGGACGTCTGTTAACTATGGCTACACCTTC; CDR3aa: CASSLGTSVNYGYTF
v_gene: TRBV6-1; len: 15; abundance: .; j_gene: TRBJ2-7; d_gene: TRBD2; CDR3nt: TGTGCCAGCTACCCAGGACTAGCGGGACCCCTGGAGCAGTACTTC; CDR3aa: CASYPGLAGPLEQYF
v_gene: TRBV21-1; len: 16; abundance: .; j_gene: TRBJ2-1; d_gene: .; CDR3nt: TGTGCCAGCAGCAAAACATGGCAGACAGCCTACAATGAGCAGTTCTTC; CDR3aa: CASSKTWQTAYNEQFF
v_gene: TRBV7-8; len: 14; abundance: .; j_gene: TRBJ2-7; d_gene: TRBD1; CDR3nt: TGTGCCAGCAGCTCGCGGGACAGGAGCTACGAGCAGTACTTC; CDR3aa: CASSSRDRSYEQYF
v_gene: TRBV27; len: 14; abundance: .; j_gene: TRBJ2-2; d_gene: .; CDR3nt: TGTGCCAGCAGTTTCGACTCCTCCGCCGGGGAGCTGTTTTTT; CDR3aa: CASSFDSSAGELFF
v_gene: TRBV6-5; len: 15; abundance: few; j_gene: TRBJ2-7; d_gene: .; CDR3nt: TGTGCCAGCAGTCGGGACCCTACGAGGGCCTACGAGCAGTACTTC; CDR3aa: CASSRDPTRAYEQYF
v_gene: TRBV9; len: 18; abundance: .; j_gene: TRBJ2-5; d_gene: TRBD2; CDR3nt: TGTGCCAGCAGCGTAGAAGGTAGCGGGAGGCCGAGGGAAGAGACCCAGTACTTC; CDR3aa: CASSVEGSGRPREETQYF
v_gene: TRBV14; len: 20; abundance: .; j_gene: TRBJ2-1; d_gene: .; CDR3nt: TGTGCCAGCAGCCAACTCCCGGGACGAACGGGGTTCCGGGTAGTGGATGAGCAGTTCTTC; CDR3aa: CASSQLPGRTGFRVVDEQFF
v_gene: TRBV7-9; len: 12; abundance: .; j_gene: TRBJ1-3; d_gene: .; CDR3nt: TGTGCCAGCAGCCCCGGGGGAAACACCATATATTTT; CDR3aa: CASSPGGNTIYF
v_gene: TRBV6-6; len: 14; abundance: .; j_gene: TRBJ2-7; d_gene: .; CDR3nt: TGTGCCAGCAGGACCCCAGGGGACTCCTACGAGCAGTACTTC; CDR3aa: CASRTPGDSYEQYF
v_gene: TRBV25-1; len: 15; abundance: .; j_gene: TRBJ2-1; d_gene: .; CDR3nt: TGTGCCAGCAGACCGAGCTCGGGGTCCTACAATGAGCAGTTCTTC; CDR3aa: CASRPSSGSYNEQFF
v_gene: TRBV10-3; len: 15; abundance: few; j_gene: TRBJ1-2; d_gene: TRBD1; CDR3nt: TGTGCCATCAGGGCGACAGGGGTGGGGAACTATGGCTACACCTTC; CDR3aa: CAIRATGVGNYGYTF
v_gene: TRBV28; len: 13; abundance: .; j_gene: TRBJ1-1; d_gene: TRBD1; CDR3nt: TGTGCCAGCAGTTTGGTCAGGGGGACTGAAGCTTTCTTT; CDR3aa: CASSLVRGTEAFF
v_gene: TRBV7-3; len: 14; abundance: .; j_gene: TRBJ2-3; d_gene: .; CDR3nt: TGTGCCAGCAGCTTAACTCGTTTCGGGGATACGCAGTATTTT; CDR3aa: CASSLTRFGDTQYF
v_gene: TRBV2; len: 15; abundance: .; j_gene: TRBJ1-5; d_gene: .; CDR3nt: TGTGCCAGCAGTCAGGACAGTCCCCGGGGGCAGCCCCAGCATTTT; CDR3aa: CASSQDSPRGQPQHF
v_gene: TRBV30; len: 14; abundance: .; j_gene: TRBJ1-5; d_gene: .; CDR3nt: TGTGCCTGGAGTTTTAGCGGCGGCAATCAGCCCCAGCATTTT; CDR3aa: CAWSFSGGNQPQHF
v_gene: TRBV7-2; len: 14; abundance: .; j_gene: TRBJ1-2; d_gene: .; CDR3nt: TGTGCCAGCAGCCCCTGGGGGGATTCGTATGGCTACACCTTC; CDR3aa: CASSPWGDSYGYTF
v_gene: TRBV30; len: 15; abundance: .; j_gene: TRBJ2-3; d_gene: .; CDR3nt: TGTGCCTGGGGTGACGGAAGGAGGACCACAGATACGCAGTATTTT; CDR3aa: CAWGDGRRTTDTQYF
v_gene: TRBV28; len: 16; abundance: once; j_gene: TRBJ2-1; d_gene: .; CDR3nt: TGTGCCAGCAGTACCCTGACTCAAGTGGGGTACAATGAGCAGTTCTTC; CDR3aa: CASSTLTQVGYNEQFF
v_gene: TRBV6-5; len: 11; abundance: .; j_gene: TRBJ2-1; d_gene: .; CDR3nt: TGTGCCACCGGGGTTCGGAATGAGCAGTTCTTC; CDR3aa: CATGVRNEQFF
v_gene: TRBV7-9; len: 14; abundance: .; j_gene: TRBJ1-2; d_gene: TRBD1; CDR3nt: TGTGCCAGCGTCCCAGGGACAGGGATCGGTGGCTACACCTTC; CDR3aa: CASVPGTGIGGYTF
v_gene: TRBV7-9; len: 14; abundance: few; j_gene: TRBJ2-7; d_gene: TRBD2; CDR3nt: TGTGCCAGCAGCCTTGGACTAGTGAACTCCAAGCAGTACTTC; CDR3aa: CASSLGLVNSKQYF
v_gene: TRBV7-3; len: 14; abundance: .; j_gene: TRBJ2-1; d_gene: .; CDR3nt: TGTGCCAGCAGCTTAGGTCTGGCCGCCGATGAGCAGTTCTTC; CDR3aa: CASSLGLAADEQFF
v_gene: TRBV2; len: 14; abundance: .; j_gene: TRBJ2-6; d_gene: .; CDR3nt: TGTGCCAGCAGTGGGGCCTCTGGGGCCAACGTCCTGACTTTC; CDR3aa: CASSGASGANVLTF
v_gene: TRBV19; len: 12; abundance: .; j_gene: TRBJ2-1; d_gene: .; CDR3nt: TGTGCCAGTAGGACTCCAGGGAATGAGCAGTTCTTC; CDR3aa: CASRTPGNEQFF
v_gene: TRBV14; len: 14; abundance: .; j_gene: TRBJ2-7; d_gene: TRBD2; CDR3nt: TGTGCCAGCAGCCTAGCCGGGGGGAACTACGAGCAGTACTTC; CDR3aa: CASSLAGGNYEQYF